The following is a TCR beta chain sequence with its context. The investigators amplified TCR beta CDR3 regions from RNA transcripts. With the HTBI primer set, the TCR CDR3 went through a first round of RT-PCR. TCRdb called the multiplex PCR reads again in MiXCR, with one record for every CDR3 protein. This sample has approximately 630,000 distinct CDR3 sequences, with 16% found just once. The germline CDR1 and CDR2 sequences are KGHDR and SFDVKD. The CDR3 covers 11 residues. Trimming pared 8 bases from V and 5 bases from J, leaving 8 bases between. These data belong to a study of T cells in Graves' hyperthyroidism and ophthalmopathy.

This sequence was found in a woman aged 30 to 39 with Graves' hyperthyroidism. The sequenced sample was blood. The rearrangement uses TRBV24-1 and TRBJ1-1, with D tentatively TRBD1 (5 bases). CDR3 residues: CATKRGTEAFF. CDR3 nucleotide sequence: TGTGCCACCAAGAGGGGTACTGAAGCTTTCTTT.